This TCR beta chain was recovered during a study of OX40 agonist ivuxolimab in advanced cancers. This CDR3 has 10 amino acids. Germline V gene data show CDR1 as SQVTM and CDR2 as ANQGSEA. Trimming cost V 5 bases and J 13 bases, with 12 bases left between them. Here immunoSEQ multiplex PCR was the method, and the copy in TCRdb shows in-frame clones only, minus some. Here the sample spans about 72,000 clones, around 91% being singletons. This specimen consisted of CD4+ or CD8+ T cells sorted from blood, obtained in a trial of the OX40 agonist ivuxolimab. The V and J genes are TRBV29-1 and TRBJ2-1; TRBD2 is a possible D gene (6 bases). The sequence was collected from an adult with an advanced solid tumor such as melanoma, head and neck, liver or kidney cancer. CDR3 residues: CSVPGRGQFF. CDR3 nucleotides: TGCAGCGTTCCGGGGCGGGGTCAGTTCTTC.